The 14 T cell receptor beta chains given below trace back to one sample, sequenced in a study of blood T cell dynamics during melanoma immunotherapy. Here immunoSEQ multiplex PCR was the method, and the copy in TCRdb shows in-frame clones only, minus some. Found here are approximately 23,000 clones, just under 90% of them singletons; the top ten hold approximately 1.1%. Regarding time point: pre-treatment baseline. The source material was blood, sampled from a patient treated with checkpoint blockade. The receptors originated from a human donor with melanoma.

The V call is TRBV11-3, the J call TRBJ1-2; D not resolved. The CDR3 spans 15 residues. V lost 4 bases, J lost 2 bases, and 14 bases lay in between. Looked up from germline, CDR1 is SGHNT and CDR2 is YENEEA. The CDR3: CASSSNDRANYGYTF. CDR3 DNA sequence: TGTGCCAGCAGCTCGAACGATAGGGCAAACTATGGCTACACCTTC.

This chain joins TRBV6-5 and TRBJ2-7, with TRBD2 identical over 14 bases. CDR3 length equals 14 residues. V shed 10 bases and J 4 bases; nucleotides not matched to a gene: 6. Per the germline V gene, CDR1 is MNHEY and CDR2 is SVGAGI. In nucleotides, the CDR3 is TGTGCCACCCGGACTAGCGGGGGGTTGTACGAGCAGTACTTC. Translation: CATRTSGGLYEQYF.

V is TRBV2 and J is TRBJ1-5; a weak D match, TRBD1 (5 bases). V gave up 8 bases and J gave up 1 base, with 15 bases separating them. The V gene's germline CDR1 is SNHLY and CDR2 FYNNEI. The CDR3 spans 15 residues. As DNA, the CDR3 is TGTGCCAGCTGGGGGGGTTTAAGGAGCAATCAGCCCCAGCATTTT. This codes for CASWGGLRSNQPQHF.

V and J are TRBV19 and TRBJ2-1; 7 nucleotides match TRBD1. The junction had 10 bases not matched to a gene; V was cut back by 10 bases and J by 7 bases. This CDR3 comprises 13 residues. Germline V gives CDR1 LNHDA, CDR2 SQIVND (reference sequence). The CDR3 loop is CATQTTGPNEQFF. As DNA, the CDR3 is TGTGCCACTCAAACGACAGGGCCGAATGAGCAGTTCTTC. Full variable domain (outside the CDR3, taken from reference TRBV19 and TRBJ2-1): DGGITQSPKYLFRKEGQNVTLSCEQNLNHDAMYWYRQDPGQGLRLIYYSQIVNDFQKGDIAEGYSVSREKKESFPLTVTSAQKNPTAFYLCATQTTGPNEQFFGPGTRLTVL.

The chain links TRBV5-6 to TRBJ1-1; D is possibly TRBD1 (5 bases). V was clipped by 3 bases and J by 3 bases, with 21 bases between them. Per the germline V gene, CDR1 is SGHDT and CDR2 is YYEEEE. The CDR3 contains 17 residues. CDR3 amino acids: CASSSRAVTRSDTEAFF. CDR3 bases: TGTGCCAGCAGCTCCAGGGCAGTCACGAGGTCGGACACTGAAGCTTTCTTT. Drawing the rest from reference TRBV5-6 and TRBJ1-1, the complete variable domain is DAGVTQSPTHLIKTRGQQVTLRCSPKSGHDTVSWYQQALGQGPQFIFQYYEEEERQRGNFPDRFSGHQFPNYSSELNVNALLLGDSALYLCASSSRAVTRSDTEAFFGQGTRLTVV.

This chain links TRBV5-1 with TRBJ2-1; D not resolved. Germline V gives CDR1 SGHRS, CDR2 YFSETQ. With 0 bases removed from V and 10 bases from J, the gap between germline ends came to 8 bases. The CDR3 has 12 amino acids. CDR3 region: CASSLEVGEQFF. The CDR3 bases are TGCGCCAGCAGCTTGGAGGTCGGGGAGCAGTTCTTC.

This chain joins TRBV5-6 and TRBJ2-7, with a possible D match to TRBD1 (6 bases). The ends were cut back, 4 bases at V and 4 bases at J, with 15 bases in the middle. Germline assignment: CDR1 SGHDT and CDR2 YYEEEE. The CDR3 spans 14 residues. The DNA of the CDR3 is TGTGCCAGCAGCACGAATTATAGGGGGTACGAGCAGTACTTC. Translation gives CASSTNYRGYEQYF.

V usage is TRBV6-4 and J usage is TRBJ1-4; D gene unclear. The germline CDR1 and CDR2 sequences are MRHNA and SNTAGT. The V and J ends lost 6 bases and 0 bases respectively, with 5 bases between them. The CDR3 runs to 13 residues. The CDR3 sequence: CASSVTTNEKLFF. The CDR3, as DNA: TGTGCCAGCAGCGTTACAACTAATGAAAAACTGTTTTTT.

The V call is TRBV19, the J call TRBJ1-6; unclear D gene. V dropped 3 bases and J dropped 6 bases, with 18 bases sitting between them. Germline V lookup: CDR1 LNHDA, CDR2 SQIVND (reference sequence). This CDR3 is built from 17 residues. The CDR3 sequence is CASSIRLDPVGNSPLHF. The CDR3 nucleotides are TGTGCCAGTAGTATCCGGTTGGATCCCGTTGGTAATTCACCCCTCCACTTT. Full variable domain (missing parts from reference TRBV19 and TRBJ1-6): DGGITQSPKYLFRKEGQNVTLSCEQNLNHDAMYWYRQDPGQGLRLIYYSQIVNDFQKGDIAEGYSVSREKKESFPLTVTSAQKNPTAFYLCASSIRLDPVGNSPLHFGNGTRLTVT.

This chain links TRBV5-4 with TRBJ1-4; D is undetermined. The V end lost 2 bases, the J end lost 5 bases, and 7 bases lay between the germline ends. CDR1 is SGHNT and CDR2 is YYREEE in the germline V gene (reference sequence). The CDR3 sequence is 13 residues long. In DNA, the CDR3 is TGTGCCAGCAGCTTACCCGAGAATGAAAAACTGTTTTTT. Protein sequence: CASSLPENEKLFF.

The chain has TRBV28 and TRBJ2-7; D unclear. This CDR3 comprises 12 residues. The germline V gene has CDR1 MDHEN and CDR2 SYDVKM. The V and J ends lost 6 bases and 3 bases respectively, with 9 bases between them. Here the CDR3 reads CASRSTNYEQYF. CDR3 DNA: TGTGCCAGCAGATCGACCAACTACGAGCAGTACTTC.

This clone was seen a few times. The CDR3 here is CASSQTGSNEQYF. For the CDR3, the DNA is TGTGCCAGCAGCCAGACAGGTAGCAACGAGCAGTACTTC. The genes are TRBV5-8 and TRBJ2-7; tentatively, D is TRBD1 (6 bases). The length of the CDR3 is 13 residues. The V end was cut by 4 bases, the J end by 5 bases, with 13 bases between. CDR1 SGHTS and CDR2 YDEGEE come from the germline V gene.

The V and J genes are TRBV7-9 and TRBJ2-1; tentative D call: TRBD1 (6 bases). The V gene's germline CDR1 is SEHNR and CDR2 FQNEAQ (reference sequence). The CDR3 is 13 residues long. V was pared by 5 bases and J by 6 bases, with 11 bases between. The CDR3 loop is CASSLGQPNEQFF. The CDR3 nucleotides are TGTGCCAGCAGCCTCGGACAGCCCAATGAGCAGTTCTTC.

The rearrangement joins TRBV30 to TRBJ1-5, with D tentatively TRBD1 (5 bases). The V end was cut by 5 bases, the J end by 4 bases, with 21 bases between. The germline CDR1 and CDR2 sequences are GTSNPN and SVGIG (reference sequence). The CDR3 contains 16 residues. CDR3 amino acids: CAWENPRGIGNQPQHF. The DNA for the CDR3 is TGTGCCTGGGAGAACCCTCGGGGGATTGGTAATCAGCCCCAGCATTTT.